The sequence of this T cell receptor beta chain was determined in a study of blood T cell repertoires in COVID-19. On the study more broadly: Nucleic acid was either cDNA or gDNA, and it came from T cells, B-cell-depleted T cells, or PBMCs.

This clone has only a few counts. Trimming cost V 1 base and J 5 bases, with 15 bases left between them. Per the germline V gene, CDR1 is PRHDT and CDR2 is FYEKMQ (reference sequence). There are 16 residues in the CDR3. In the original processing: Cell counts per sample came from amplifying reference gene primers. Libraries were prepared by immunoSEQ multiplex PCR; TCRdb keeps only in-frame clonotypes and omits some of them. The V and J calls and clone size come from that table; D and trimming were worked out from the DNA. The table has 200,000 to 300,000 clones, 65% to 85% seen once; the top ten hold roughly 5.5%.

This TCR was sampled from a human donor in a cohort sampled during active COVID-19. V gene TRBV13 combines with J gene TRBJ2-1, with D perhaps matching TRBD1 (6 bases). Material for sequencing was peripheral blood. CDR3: CASSLVRAGDNNEQFF. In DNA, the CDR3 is TGTGCCAGCAGCTTAGTTCGGGCAGGGGACAACAATGAGCAGTTCTTC. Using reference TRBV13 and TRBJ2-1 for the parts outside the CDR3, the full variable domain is AAGVIQSPRHLIKEKRETATLKCYPIPRHDTVYWYQQGPGQDPQFLISFYEKMQSDKGSIPDRFSAQQFSDYHSELNMSSLELGDSALYFCASSLVRAGDNNEQFFGPGTRLTVL.